Listed below are T cell receptor beta chains from one sample, sequenced in a study of T cell responses to AZD1222 COVID-19 vaccine. The table came from immunoSEQ multiplex PCR; TCRdb's copy has only in-frame clones and leaves some out. The sample records some 110,000 clones, 93% being singletons. Material: peripheral blood, obtained on day 0 of AZD1222 vaccination. Receptors originate from an adult in good health. Each CDR3 is given with its conserved first and last residue. Each record gives: V gene, J gene, CDR3 protein.

TRBV20-1	TRBJ1-2	CSARVSGGYTF
TRBV27	TRBJ2-1	CASSLFSGRGSYNEQFF
TRBV2	TRBJ2-3	CASSGNFRDTQYF
TRBV6-2/TRBV6-3	TRBJ2-7	CASTPRGSGRLDYEQYF
TRBV27	TRBJ2-5	CASSPRGLGQETQYF
TRBV4-2	TRBJ1-5	CASSQDQGSNQPQHF
TRBV20-1	TRBJ1-2	CSASVVGPLYGYTF
TRBV5-1	TRBJ2-5	CASSLLAGGFSTVQETQYF
TRBV7-9	TRBJ2-2	CASSPDRDTGELFF
TRBV30	TRBJ2-3	CAWSGQGTDTQYF
TRBV14	TRBJ2-7	CASSRTGYGPYEQYF
TRBV30	TRBJ2-1	CAWASGDRNEQFF
TRBV7-9	TRBJ1-1	CASSLSTGGVSKAFF
TRBV2	TRBJ2-2	CASRGVQNTGELFF
TRBV3-1/TRBV3-2	TRBJ2-6	CASSQDYGTGASGANVLTF
TRBV19	TRBJ1-5	CASSIGGNQPQHF
TRBV19	TRBJ2-3	CASTNDPSGDTQYF